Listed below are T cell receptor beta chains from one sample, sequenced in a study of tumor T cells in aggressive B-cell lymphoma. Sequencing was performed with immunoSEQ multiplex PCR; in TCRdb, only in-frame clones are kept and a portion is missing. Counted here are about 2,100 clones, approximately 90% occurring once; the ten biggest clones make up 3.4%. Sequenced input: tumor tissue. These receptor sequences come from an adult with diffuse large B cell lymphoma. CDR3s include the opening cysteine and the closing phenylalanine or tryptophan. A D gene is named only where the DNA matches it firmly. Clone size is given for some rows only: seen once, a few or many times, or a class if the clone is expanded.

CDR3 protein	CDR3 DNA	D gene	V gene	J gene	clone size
CASSLGPTYEQYF	TGTGCCAGCAGTTTAGGGCCCACCTACGAGCAGTACTTC	NA	TRBV27	TRBJ2-7	once
CASSSQGATGELFF	TGCGCCAGCAGCTCACAGGGTGCCACCGGGGAGCTGTTTTTT	NA	TRBV11-3	TRBJ2-2	NA
CASSLQGGDYEQYF	TGTGCCAGCAGCTTGCAGGGAGGGGACTACGAGCAGTACTTC	TRBD2	TRBV7-2	TRBJ2-7	NA
CAIGSGGQGTGELFF	TGTGCCATCGGTTCGGGGGGGCAAGGCACCGGGGAGCTGTTTTTT	TRBD2	TRBV10-3	TRBJ2-2	NA
CASSLRGQDGYTF	TGTGCCAGCTCTCTAAGGGGGCAAGATGGCTACACCTTC	TRBD1	TRBV18	TRBJ1-2	NA
CAIRSRPGQGPGGELFF	TGTGCCATCAGGTCCCGGCCGGGACAGGGGCCCGGCGGGGAGCTGTTTTTT	TRBD1	TRBV10-3	TRBJ2-2	NA
CASSLLSQGHQETQYF	TGCGCCAGCAGCTTGTTATCGCAGGGCCATCAAGAGACCCAGTACTTC	NA	TRBV5-1	TRBJ2-5	NA
CAISESTVGRYSYEQYF	TGTGCCATCAGTGAGTCGACAGTGGGCCGGTACTCCTACGAGCAGTACTTC	NA	TRBV10-3	TRBJ2-7	NA
CASSFLEGPKETQYF	TGTGCCAGCAGCTTCTTGGAGGGGCCAAAAGAGACCCAGTACTTC	NA	TRBV13	TRBJ2-5	NA
CASSQPLARRGTQYF	TGCGCCAGCAGCCAACCCCTCGCCAGGAGGGGTACGCAGTATTTT	NA	TRBV4-1	TRBJ2-3	NA
CASSAPLGGGNTGELFF	TGTGCCAGCAGCGCTCCCCTGGGCGGGGGAAACACCGGGGAGCTGTTTTTT	TRBD2	TRBV9	TRBJ2-2	NA
CASSFERLQETQYF	TGTGCCAGCAGCTTTGAAAGACTACAAGAGACCCAGTACTTC	NA	TRBV11-2	TRBJ2-5	NA
CASSSYTDTQYF	TGCGCCAGCAGCTCGTACACAGATACGCAGTATTTT	NA	TRBV5-1	TRBJ2-3	NA
CASTTSWNTGELFF	TGTGCCAGTACTACTAGCTGGAACACCGGGGAGCTGTTTTTT	NA	TRBV19	TRBJ2-2	once
CASSVAFYNEQFF	TGTGCCAGCAGCGTAGCGTTCTACAATGAGCAGTTCTTC	NA	TRBV9	TRBJ2-1	NA
CASSYRRGGAYEQFF	TGTGCCAGCAGTTATCGGCGGGGAGGCGCTTATGAGCAGTTCTTC	NA	TRBV6-5	TRBJ2-1	NA
CSARRAQGADTQYF	TGCAGCGCCCGCCGGGCTCAGGGGGCAGATACGCAGTATTTT	TRBD1	TRBV29-1	TRBJ2-3	NA
CASSQPGQGYEKLFF	TGTGCCAGCAGCCAGCCTGGACAGGGCTATGAAAAACTGTTTTTT	TRBD1	TRBV4-2	TRBJ1-4	NA
CASSLSGRGNEQFF	TGTGCCAGCAGTTTATCTGGCAGGGGAAATGAGCAGTTCTTC	NA	TRBV27	TRBJ2-1	NA
CAIRPTGENEAFF	TGTGCCATCAGACCCACAGGGGAGAATGAAGCTTTCTTT	TRBD1	TRBV10-3	TRBJ1-1	NA
CASSLGLAETNEQFF	TGTGCCAGCAGCCTCGGACTAGCGGAAACCAATGAGCAGTTCTTC	TRBD2	TRBV11-2	TRBJ2-1	NA
CASGFAGNTEAFF	TGTGCTAGTGGTTTCGCCGGGAACACTGAAGCTTTCTTT	NA	TRBV12-5	TRBJ1-1	NA
CASCPGGSEYEKLFF	TGCGCCAGCTGTCCAGGGGGCTCTGAGTATGAAAAACTGTTTTTT	TRBD1	TRBV5-1	TRBJ1-4	NA
CASSLDRAGGYTF	TGTGCCAGCAGCTTGGACAGGGCGGGTGGCTACACCTTC	NA	TRBV5-6	TRBJ1-2	NA
CASSSRGTSGEGEQFF	TGTGCCAGCAGCTCCCGCGGGACTAGCGGGGAGGGTGAGCAGTTCTTC	TRBD2	TRBV7-9	TRBJ2-1	NA
CASSFRGGSYTQYF	TGTGCCAGCAGCTTCCGGGGGGGATCGTATACGCAGTATTTT	TRBD2	TRBV11-3	TRBJ2-3	NA
CASSWTGLAGGGELFF	TGTGCCAGCAGCTGGACGGGACTAGCGGGAGGAGGGGAGCTGTTTTTT	TRBD2	TRBV11-2	TRBJ2-2	NA
CASSLSERPWYEQYF	TGTGCCAGCAGTTTATCGGAGCGGCCTTGGTACGAGCAGTACTTC	NA	TRBV27	TRBJ2-7	NA
CASSEGGSPNTEAFF	TGTGCCAGCAGTGAGGGAGGGTCCCCCAACACTGAAGCTTTCTTT	NA	TRBV25-1	TRBJ1-1	once
CASSLVPPGALGLETQYF	TGTGCCAGCAGCTTAGTCCCTCCGGGAGCATTGGGGCTTGAGACCCAGTACTTC	NA	TRBV7-8	TRBJ2-5	NA
CASSLFSGEKQYF	TGCGCCAGCAGCTTGTTTTCAGGGGAGAAGCAGTACTTC	NA	TRBV5-1	TRBJ2-7	NA
CAWSTTGGYEETQYF	TGTGCCTGGAGCACGACAGGGGGCTACGAAGAGACCCAGTACTTC	TRBD1	TRBV30	TRBJ2-5	NA
CASSFPTSGTDEQFF	TGTGCCAGCAGCTTCCCGACTAGCGGGACCGATGAGCAGTTCTTC	TRBD2	TRBV7-9	TRBJ2-1	NA
CASSIQAQETQYF	TGTGCCAGTAGTATACAGGCCCAAGAGACCCAGTACTTC	NA	TRBV19	TRBJ2-5	NA
CASSRGLASYEQYF	TGTGCCAGCAGCCGGGGACTAGCTAGTTACGAGCAGTACTTC	TRBD2	TRBV7-2	TRBJ2-7	NA
CASSGEGGSREKLFF	TGTGCCAGCAGTGGGGAGGGGGGCTCTCGGGAAAAACTGTTTTTT	NA	TRBV25-1	TRBJ1-4	NA
CASSRNTGSRTDTQYF	TGCGCCAGCAGCCGGAACACAGGGTCTAGAACAGATACGCAGTATTTT	NA	TRBV4-1	TRBJ2-3	NA
CASSEDRQPLAKNIQYF	TGTGCCAGTAGCGAAGACCGACAGCCCCTAGCCAAAAACATTCAGTACTTC	NA	TRBV19	TRBJ2-4	few
CASSRPGQFNEQFF	TGTGCCAGCAGTAGGCCGGGACAGTTCAATGAGCAGTTCTTC	TRBD1	TRBV27	TRBJ2-1	NA
CASSLSSGGLDTQYF	TGTGCCAGCAGCCTGTCTAGCGGGGGGCTAGATACGCAGTATTTT	TRBD2	TRBV5-4	TRBJ2-3	NA
CAIRGGLSGNTIYF	TGTGCCATCAGAGGAGGGTTGTCTGGAAACACCATATATTTT	NA	TRBV10-3	TRBJ1-3	NA
CASSQDEGWGLSDTGELFF	TGCGCCAGCAGCCAAGATGAGGGGTGGGGGCTTTCAGACACCGGGGAGCTGTTTTTT	NA	TRBV4-3	TRBJ2-2	NA
CATSRDPTGYSTDTQYF	TGTGCCACCAGCAGAGATCCAACGGGTTATAGCACAGATACGCAGTATTTT	NA	TRBV15	TRBJ2-3	NA
CASSPYSGWNTEAFF	TGCGCCAGCAGCCCTTATTCCGGGTGGAACACTGAAGCTTTCTTT	NA	TRBV4-1	TRBJ1-1	NA
CASSPPGSKETQYF	TGTGCCAGCTCACCACCGGGCAGTAAAGAGACCCAGTACTTC	NA	TRBV18	TRBJ2-5	once
CASSTYRTGGSPYEQYF	TGTGCCAGTAGTACCTATCGGACAGGGGGCAGCCCCTACGAGCAGTACTTC	TRBD1	TRBV19	TRBJ2-7	NA
CASSPGGIRASPLHF	TGTGCCAGCAGTCCGGGGGGGATCAGGGCTTCACCCCTCCACTTT	NA	TRBV9	TRBJ1-6	NA
CASSGGHVGRYGYTF	TGCGCCAGCAGCGGTGGGCACGTGGGCCGCTATGGCTACACCTTC	NA	TRBV5-1	TRBJ1-2	NA
CASSQEEAWSNQPQHF	TGCGCCAGCAGTCAAGAAGAAGCATGGTCAAATCAGCCCCAGCATTTT	NA	TRBV23-1	TRBJ1-5	NA
CASSLAGGYQPQHF	TGTGCCAGCAGCTTGGCAGGGGGCTATCAGCCCCAGCATTTT	TRBD1	TRBV5-5	TRBJ1-5	few
CSVIQGSGNQPQHF	TGCAGCGTAATACAGGGAAGCGGCAATCAGCCCCAGCATTTT	NA	TRBV29-1	TRBJ1-5	NA
CASRSTSGSVNTGELFF	TGTGCCAGCAGATCTACTAGCGGGTCCGTTAACACCGGGGAGCTATTTTTT	TRBD2	TRBV28	TRBJ2-2	NA
CASSESFFSGEQYF	TGCGCCAGCAGTGAGTCTTTTTTCTCGGGGGAGCAGTACTTC	NA	TRBV10-1	TRBJ2-5	once
CASSRRQGNSYEQYF	TGTGCCAGCTCCCGCCGTCAGGGTAACTCCTACGAGCAGTACTTC	NA	TRBV18	TRBJ2-7	NA
CASSGYRGTNEKLFF	TGTGCCAGCAGCGGCTATCGGGGAACTAATGAAAAACTGTTTTTT	NA	TRBV9	TRBJ1-4	NA
CARDRELDYEQYF	TGTGCCCGCGACAGGGAATTGGACTACGAGCAGTACTTC	NA	TRBV21-1	TRBJ2-7	once
CASGFSGLNEKLFF	TGCGCCAGCGGTTTTTCAGGACTTAATGAAAAACTGTTTTTT	NA	TRBV4-3	TRBJ1-4	NA
CASSLGQPSSYEQYF	TGTGCCAGCAGCTTAGGACAGCCGAGCTCCTACGAGCAGTACTTC	NA	TRBV7-9	TRBJ2-7	NA
CASSPGTGDNEKLFF	TGTGCTAGCTCCCCAGGGACAGGGGATAATGAAAAACTGTTTTTT	TRBD1	TRBV18	TRBJ1-4	NA
CASSQDGGYTF	TGTGCCAGCAGCCAAGATGGCGGCTACACCTTC	NA	TRBV4-2	TRBJ1-2	NA